The 27 T cell receptor beta chains reported below all come from one sample, sequenced in a study of blood T cells in healthy people across ages. For the second PCR, which ran for about 7 to 11 cycles, a sample-barcoded 5' primer and a J-beta primer mix were used. TCRdb re-called the 5' RACE reads with MiXCR, one entry per CDR3 protein. Among some 940,000 distinct CDR3 sequences, just under 30% were seen once, and the ten largest hold roughly a tenth. These records were also assigned to another study, of T cells of mothers and their children.

Specimen: blood. The origin of the receptors is a middle-aged woman in good health.

The chain joins TRBV6-1 to TRBJ1-5; 10 bases are shared with TRBD1. V lost 1 base, J lost 1 base, and 4 bases stayed unmatched. The V gene's germline CDR1 is MNHNS and CDR2 SASEGT. The CDR3 is 17 residues long. DNA for the CDR3: TGTGCCAGCAGTGAAGACCCGGACAGGGGGAGCAATCAGCCCCAGCATTTT. Protein: CASSEDPDRGSNQPQHF.

This clonotype was found a few times. V gene TRBV5-1 combines with J gene TRBJ2-1, with 10 bases aligning to TRBD1. The CDR3 spans 15 residues. Trimming cost V 4 bases and J 3 bases; bases outside gene matches: 4. CDR1 and CDR2 from the germline V gene are SGHRS and YFSETQ. The chain's CDR3 is CASSLRDRGYNEQFF. CDR3 DNA sequence: TGCGCCAGCAGCCTCCGGGACAGGGGCTACAATGAGCAGTTCTTC. Full variable domain (outside the CDR3, taken from reference TRBV5-1 and TRBJ2-1): KAGVTQTPRYLIKTRGQQVTLSCSPISGHRSVSWYQQTPGQGLQFLFEYFSETQRNKGNFPGRFSGRQFSNSRSEMNVSTLELGDSALYLCASSLRDRGYNEQFFGPGTRLTVL.

In its sample, this clonotype was seen many times. This chain connects TRBV29-1 to TRBJ2-3; 7 positions agree with TRBD1. Germline V CDR1 and CDR2: SQVTM, ANQGSEA. The CDR3 length is 13 residues. The ends lost 3 bases at V and 1 base at J; junction bases unmatched: 1. The chain's CDR3 is CSVEQGGTDTQYF. The CDR3 DNA reads as TGCAGCGTTGAGCAGGGGGGCACAGATACGCAGTATTTT.

The V call is TRBV2, the J call TRBJ1-2; D gene uncertain. This CDR3 comprises 11 residues. Germline lookup yields CDR1 SNHLY and CDR2 FYNNEI. V was trimmed by 6 bases and J by 7 bases, leaving 9 bases between them. This CDR3 reads CASSVLFGYTF. DNA for the CDR3: TGTGCCAGCAGCGTCCTATTTGGCTACACCTTC.

The V gene is TRBV7-6, the J gene TRBJ1-2; 7 bases match TRBD1. J gave up 10 bases and V 1 base, and 15 bases lay outside the gene matches. Per germline, CDR1 SGHVS and CDR2 FNYEAQ. This CDR3 is 16 amino acids long. CDR3 loop: CASSLGQGNRFGDYTF. CDR3 coding DNA: TGTGCCAGCAGCTTAGGACAGGGTAATCGGTTTGGTGACTACACCTTC.

The J gene is TRBJ2-6, the V gene TRBV28; 8 bases align to TRBD1. In germline, CDR1 is MDHEN, CDR2 SYDVKM. The CDR3 runs 15 residues. V lost 6 bases and J lost 4; bases outside the gene matches: 5. As DNA, the CDR3 is TGTGCCAGCAGACAGGGGGGTGAGGGGGCCAACGTCCTGACTTTC. Translation gives CASRQGGEGANVLTF.

This clonotype was detected ten times or more. The J gene is TRBJ1-2, the V gene TRBV28; D is unresolved. From germline, CDR1 is MDHEN and CDR2 SYDVKM. This CDR3 is built from 14 residues. Trimming removed 6 bases at V and 1 base at J, with 12 bases between. The CDR3 protein is CASSPTLGNYGYTF. In DNA form, the CDR3 reads TGTGCCAGCAGCCCCACGTTGGGTAACTATGGCTACACCTTC.

The table lists this clonotype with a count of one. The gene calls are TRBV5-1 and TRBJ1-1, with TRBD1 matching 8 bases. CDR1 and CDR2 from the germline V gene are SGHRS and YFSETQ. This CDR3 is 13 amino acids long. The V and J ends lost 5 bases and 6 bases, in that order; junction bases with no gene match: 6. The CDR3 region has the DNA TGCGCCAGCAGTACCGACAGGGGAGCTGAAGCTTTCTTT. Residues: CASSTDRGAEAFF.

The DNA of the CDR3 is TGTGCCAGCAGGGAGTCAGGAGAGGGGGCCGGGGAGCTGTTTTTT. This codes for CASRESGEGAGELFF. The V call is TRBV12-3 or TRBV12-4, the J call TRBJ2-2, with a possible D match to TRBD1 (6 bases). This CDR3 is 15 amino acids long. The ends were cut back, 6 bases at V and 6 bases at J, with 17 bases in the middle.

The chain couples TRBV5-1 to TRBJ2-7; D is possibly TRBD1 or TRBD2 (5 bases each). Between the trimmed V and J ends, which lost 1 base and 4 bases, there was a span of 18 bases. Looked up from germline, CDR1 is SGHRS and CDR2 is YFSETQ. The CDR3 runs to 16 residues. The CDR3 loop reads CASSLSSRDLQYEQYF. CDR3 DNA: TGCGCCAGCAGCTTGAGTTCCCGGGACCTACAATACGAGCAGTACTTC. Variable domain in full (rest from reference TRBV5-1 and TRBJ2-7): KAGVTQTPRYLIKTRGQQVTLSCSPISGHRSVSWYQQTPGQGLQFLFEYFSETQRNKGNFPGRFSGRQFSNSRSEMNVSTLELGDSALYLCASSLSSRDLQYEQYFGPGTRLTVT.

The J gene is TRBJ2-3, the V gene TRBV5-4; 9 nucleotides align to TRBD1. V lost 0 bases to trimming and J lost 6 bases; unmatched junction nucleotides: 5. Germline loops: CDR1 SGHNT, CDR2 YYREEE (reference sequence). The CDR3 runs 15 residues. The CDR3 DNA sequence: TGTGCCAGCAGCTTGGCACAGGGGGCAGGGGATACGCAGTATTTT. This sequence encodes CASSLAQGAGDTQYF.

To note about this clonotype: One end of the junction fails to match germline, which may point to a read error. The V and J genes are TRBV6-2 or TRBV6-3 and TRBJ1-5; D might be TRBD1 (6 bases). The CDR3 loop spans 14 amino acids. Germline V lookup: CDR1 MNHEY, CDR2 SVGEGT. The CDR3 loop reads CASRSTGTNQPQHF. The CDR3 DNA follows: TGCGCCAGCAGGTCAACAGGGACCAATCAGCCCCAGCATTTT.

The chain carries TRBV7-2 and TRBJ1-5, with no clear D. CDR1 is SGHTA and CDR2 is FQGNSA in the germline V gene. This CDR3 is 15 amino acids long. V was cut by 7 bases and J by 0 bases, with 13 bases left in between. This chain's CDR3 is CASNPEIYSNQPQHF. CDR3 coding DNA: TGTGCCAGCAACCCAGAGATATATAGCAATCAGCCCCAGCATTTT.

Remarks on this clonotype: Just one base apart from a much larger clone, this may be a read error. The chain links TRBV20-1 to TRBJ2-4; no firm D call. The CDR3 is 12 amino acids. Germline V gives CDR1 DFQATT, CDR2 SNEGSKA (reference sequence). V dropped 0 bases and J dropped 9 bases, with 9 bases sitting between them. The CDR3 region has the DNA TGCAGTGCTAGAGATTACAGTGGCATTCAGTACTTC. It encodes CSARDYSGIQYF.

There are a few counts of this clonotype. The chain recombines TRBV4-1 with TRBJ1-1, with no clear D. The CDR3 has 15 residues. With 0 bases removed from V and 4 bases from J, the gap between germline ends came to 12 bases. CDR1 is MGHRA, CDR2 YSYEKL, per germline. The DNA for the CDR3 is TGCGCCAGCAGCCAAGATCTGGGGTCGGGCACTGAAGCTTTCTTT. Protein sequence: CASSQDLGSGTEAFF.

This chain uses TRBV29-1 with TRBJ2-6; D is tentatively TRBD1 or TRBD2 (5 bases each). Germline V gene sequence: CDR1 SQVTM, CDR2 ANQGSEA. The CDR3 has 13 residues. V was pared by 6 bases and J by 4 bases, with 10 bases between. The CDR3 DNA reads TGCAGCGTGGGGGAAGGGGGGGCCAACGTCCTGACTTTC. Residues: CSVGEGGANVLTF. Supplemented by reference TRBV29-1 and TRBJ2-6, the full variable domain reads SAVISQKPSRDICQRGTSLTIQCQVDSQVTMMFWYRQQPGQSLTLIATANQGSEATYESGFVIDKFPISRPNLTFSTLTVSNMSPEDSSIYLCSVGEGGANVLTFGAGSRLTVL.

The chain combines TRBV29-1 with TRBJ1-1, with TRBD1 identical over 8 bases. CDR3 length: 15 residues. CDR1 and CDR2 (germline): SQVTM, ANQGSEA. After removal of 2 bases from V and 1 base from J, the junction contained 6 bases not matched to a gene. The chain's CDR3 is CSVESPDRGNTEAFF. The DNA of the CDR3 is TGCAGCGTTGAATCCCCCGACAGGGGGAACACTGAAGCTTTCTTT.

This clonotype was counted many times. This chain uses TRBV20-1 with TRBJ2-5, with 7 bases aligning to TRBD1. CDR3 length equals 12 residues. V shed 5 bases, J shed 7 bases, and the junction held 7 bases outside the gene matches. CDR1 is DFQATT and CDR2 is SNEGSKA in the germline V gene (reference sequence). The CDR3 region has the DNA TGCAGTGCTTTTCCGGGACAGCCGACCCAGTACTTC. It yields the protein CSAFPGQPTQYF.

V gene TRBV20-1 combines with J gene TRBJ2-5; 10 bases match TRBD2. The DNA end lines up better with TRBJ2-7; the J call may be wrong. Germline-derived CDR1 and CDR2 are DFQATT and SNEGSKA (reference sequence). There are 16 residues in the CDR3. The CDR3 nucleotides read TGCAGTGCTAGAGATCTCTTTTTAGCGGGAGGTTACGAGCAGTACTTC. This translates into CSARDLFLAGGYEQYF.

This chain joins TRBV7-9 and TRBJ2-7; maybe TRBD2 (7 bases). This CDR3 spans 14 amino acids. Germline V CDR1 and CDR2: SEHNR, FQNEAQ (reference sequence). V was pared by 4 bases and J by 5 bases, with 15 bases between. In nucleotides, the CDR3 is TGTGCCAGCAGCTACGAGGGGGGGATCGACGAGCAGTACTTC. It codes for CASSYEGGIDEQYF.

The V gene is TRBV7-4, the J gene TRBJ1-3, with a weak D call TRBD1 (6 bases). The germline CDR1 and CDR2 sequences are SGHVT and SQSDAQ. V gave up 6 bases and J gave up 0 bases, with 12 bases separating them. The CDR3 covers 15 residues. The CDR3 protein is CASRRQARSGNTIYF. Here the CDR3 DNA reads TGTGCCAGCAGAAGACAGGCCCGCTCTGGAAACACCATATATTTT.

The gene calls are TRBV14 and TRBJ1-2; D not resolved. This CDR3 has 11 residues. V was trimmed by 5 bases and J by 10 bases, leaving 11 bases between them. CDR1 SGHDN and CDR2 FVKESK come from the germline V gene. The CDR3 nucleotides read TGTGCCAGCAGCTTGGGCCCTATCTACACCTTC. Translation gives CASSLGPIYTF.

With respect to this clonotype: At one end the junction does not follow the germline gene, possibly because of a read error. This sequence joins TRBV6-1 and TRBJ1-2, with 8 bases matching TRBD1. CDR1 is MNHNS, CDR2 SASEGT, per germline. The CDR3 contains 15 residues. CDR3: CASREGQGANYGYTF. The CDR3 nucleotides are TGTGCCAGCAGAGAAGGACAGGGAGCTAACTATGGCTACACCTTC.

The chain combines TRBV25-1 with TRBJ1-2, with D unresolved. From germline, CDR1 is MGHDK and CDR2 SYGVNS. The V gene lost 1 base and the J gene lost 1 base, with 10 bases spanning the gap. The length of the CDR3 is 15 residues. The CDR3: CASSEFGGINYGYTF. The DNA for the CDR3 is TGTGCCAGCAGTGAATTCGGCGGGATTAACTATGGCTACACCTTC.

The table lists this clonotype with many counts. J is TRBJ2-7 and V is TRBV7-2; no definite D call. Deletions cut 5 bases from V and 2 bases from J, with 16 bases between. The germline CDR1 and CDR2 sequences are SGHTA and FQGNSA. The CDR3 spans 15 residues. Here the CDR3 reads CASSLYIGETYEQYF. DNA for the CDR3: TGTGCCAGCAGCCTATACATAGGAGAGACCTACGAGCAGTACTTC.

At least ten counts were recorded for this clonotype. V is TRBV7-2 and J is TRBJ2-1, with D possibly TRBD1 on 7 matching bases. Germline CDR1 reads SGHTA; CDR2 reads FQGNSA. This CDR3 has 15 amino acids. The germline V and J ends were trimmed by 4 bases and 6 bases, with 16 bases remaining between them. As DNA, the CDR3 is TGTGCCAGCAGCTGGAGGAGGGGGCGAAGCAATGAGCAGTTCTTC. It codes for CASSWRRGRSNEQFF.

The rearrangement links TRBV20-1 to TRBJ2-5; possible D gene TRBD1, 5 bases. This CDR3 spans 14 amino acids. The germline gives CDR1 DFQATT, CDR2 SNEGSKA (reference sequence). Here the CDR3 DNA reads TGCAGACCCCAGGCAGGGCCAAACCAAGAGACCCAGTACTTC. Its translation is CRPQAGPNQETQYF.